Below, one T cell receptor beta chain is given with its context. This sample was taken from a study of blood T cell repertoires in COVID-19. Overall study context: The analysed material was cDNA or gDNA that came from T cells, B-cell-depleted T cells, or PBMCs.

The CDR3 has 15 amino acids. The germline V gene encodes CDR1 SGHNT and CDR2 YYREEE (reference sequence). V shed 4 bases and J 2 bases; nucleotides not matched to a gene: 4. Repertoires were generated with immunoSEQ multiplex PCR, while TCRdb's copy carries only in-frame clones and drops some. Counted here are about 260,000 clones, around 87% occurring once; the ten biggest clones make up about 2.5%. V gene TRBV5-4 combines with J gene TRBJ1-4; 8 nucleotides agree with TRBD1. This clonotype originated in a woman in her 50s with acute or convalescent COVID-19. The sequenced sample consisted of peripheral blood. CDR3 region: CASSPGGSTNEKLFF. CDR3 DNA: TGTGCCAGCAGCCCAGGGGGCAGTACTAATGAAAAACTGTTTTTT. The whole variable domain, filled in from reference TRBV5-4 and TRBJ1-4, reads ETGVTQSPTHLIKTRGQQVTLRCSSQSGHNTVSWYQQALGQGPQFIFQYYREEENGRGNFPPRFSGLQFPNYSSELNVNALELDDSALYLCASSPGGSTNEKLFFGSGTQLSVL.